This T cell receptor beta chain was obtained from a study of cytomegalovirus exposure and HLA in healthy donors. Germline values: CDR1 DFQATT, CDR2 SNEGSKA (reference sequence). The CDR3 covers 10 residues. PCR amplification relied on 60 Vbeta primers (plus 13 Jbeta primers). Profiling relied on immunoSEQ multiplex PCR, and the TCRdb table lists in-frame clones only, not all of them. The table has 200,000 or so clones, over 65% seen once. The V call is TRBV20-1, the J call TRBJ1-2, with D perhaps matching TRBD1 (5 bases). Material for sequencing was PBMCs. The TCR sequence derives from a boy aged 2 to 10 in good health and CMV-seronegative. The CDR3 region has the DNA TGCAGGGGGGGAAACTATGGCTACACCTTC. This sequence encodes CRGGNYGYTF.